This T cell receptor beta chain was obtained from a study of blood T cell repertoires in COVID-19. Study-wide context: Both acute and convalescent COVID-19 samples were obtained from the United States, Italy and Spain.

Germline assignment: CDR1 SGHNT and CDR2 YYREEE (reference sequence). The CDR3 runs 14 residues. With 4 bases removed from V and 3 bases from J, the gap between germline ends came to 13 bases. The authors' processing: Quantification of nucleated cells was approximated via reference gene primer amplification. TCRdb keeps only in-frame clones here, not all; method: immunoSEQ multiplex PCR. The V and J calls and the clone size are those of that table, but D and trimming were determined from the DNA. This table has 430,000 or so clones, around 90% appearing once. The chain has TRBV5-4 and TRBJ2-5; the D gene is possibly TRBD2 (6 bases). This sequence originates from a young man with COVID-19, enrolled during active disease. Sequencing was done on a sample of peripheral blood. The chain's CDR3 is CASSRGGVEETQYF. The CDR3 DNA sequence: TGTGCCAGCAGCCGGGGAGGAGTAGAAGAGACCCAGTACTTC. Filled out from reference TRBV5-4 and TRBJ2-5, the complete variable domain reads ETGVTQSPTHLIKTRGQQVTLRCSSQSGHNTVSWYQQALGQGPQFIFQYYREEENGRGNFPPRFSGLQFPNYSSELNVNALELDDSALYLCASSRGGVEETQYFGPGTRLLVL.